This paragraph covers one TCR beta chain sequence. Original methodology: From reference gene primer amplification, estimates of nucleated cell counts were derived. The data were produced by immunoSEQ multiplex PCR, yet TCRdb's version contains in-frame clones alone and is incomplete. V and J calls and clone size are those listed in that table; D and trimming were worked out from the DNA. The sample lists some 200,000 clones; 65% to 90% were seen once. The data belong to a study of blood T cell repertoires in COVID-19. As for the study in general: Acute and convalescent COVID-19 samples came from the United States, Italy and Spain. The analysed material was cDNA or gDNA that came from T cells, B-cell-depleted T cells, or PBMCs.

Clinical histories supplied by participants themselves formed the basis of cohort assignment. This CDR3 spans 18 amino acids. Sequencing used PBMCs or T cells enriched from blood (not recorded which). The sequence came from a man in his forties who had recovered from COVID-19. The chain carries TRBV21-1 and TRBJ2-7; TRBD1 is the table's D call, not checked against the DNA. TRBV21-1 is described as a pseudogene. CDR3 sequence (DNA): TGTGCCAGCAGCAAAATACTAAACCGGGACAGGGAACCCTACGAGCAGTACTTC. It yields the protein CASSKILNRDREPYEQYF.